The rows below give T cell receptor beta chains drawn from one sample of a study of T-cell reconstitution after alpha-beta-depleted transplantation in children. TCRdb re-derived calls from the PCR reads in MiXCR, one entry per CDR3 protein. Counted here are about 640,000 distinct CDR3 sequences, roughly 15% occurring once; the ten biggest clones make up approximately 1%. The sequenced sample was PBMCs from the stem cell graft donor, obtained from the stem cell graft. The receptor source for this set is a human donor who donated a stem cell graft to a child with acute myeloid leukemia. Each CDR3 is given with its conserved first and last residue. A D gene is named only where the DNA matches it firmly. Rows give clone size only sometimes, using once, few, many, or a class for an expanded clone.

v_gene	d_gene	abundance	j_gene	CDR3aa	CDR3nt
TRBV6-1	-	few	TRBJ2-6	CASSPQGGEANVLTF	TGTGCCAGCAGTCCCCAAGGGGGGGAGGCCAACGTCCTGACTTTC
TRBV5-1	-	many	TRBJ1-4	CASSTRRGGADEKLFF	TGCGCCAGCAGCACGCGCAGGGGTGGTGCGGATGAAAAACTGTTTTTT
TRBV20-1	TRBD2	many	TRBJ2-3	CSAREPAGAHTDTQYF	TGCAGTGCTAGAGAGCCAGCGGGGGCCCACACAGATACGCAGTATTTT
TRBV7-2	TRBD2	few	TRBJ2-2	CASSRTSATGELFF	TGTGCCAGCAGCCGGACTAGCGCCACCGGGGAGCTGTTTTTT
TRBV29-1	-	-	TRBJ1-1	CSVGQVEAFF	TGCAGCGTTGGACAGGTTGAAGCTTTCTTT
TRBV30	-	-	TRBJ1-1	CAWSRVDTEAFF	TGTGCCTGGAGTAGGGTGGACACTGAAGCTTTCTTT
TRBV7-9	TRBD1	few	TRBJ2-3	CASSFGGQGNTQYF	TGTGCCAGCAGCTTCGGGGGACAGGGAAATACGCAGTATTTT
TRBV14	-	many	TRBJ2-5	CASSQGPGKGRETQYF	TGTGCCAGCAGCCAAGGTCCCGGGAAGGGAAGAGAGACCCAGTACTTC
TRBV7-2	TRBD1	-	TRBJ1-6	CASSLRGPSSYNSPLHF	TGTGCCAGCAGCTTAAGGGGGCCGAGCTCCTATAATTCACCCCTCCACTTT
TRBV6-5	TRBD1	-	TRBJ1-1	CASSYLGQGNTEAFF	TGTGCCAGCAGTTACTTGGGACAGGGGAACACTGAAGCTTTCTTT
TRBV20-1	-	few	TRBJ2-2	CSARGGGPNTGELFF	TGCAGTGCTAGGGGGGGGGGCCCGAACACCGGGGAGCTGTTTTTT
TRBV27	-	many	TRBJ2-7	CASSPGLYYEQYF	TGTGCCAGCAGCCCGGGACTCTACTACGAGCAGTACTTC
TRBV5-1	-	many	TRBJ2-3	CASSLEGYTDTQYF	TGCGCCAGCAGCTTGGAGGGGTACACAGATACGCAGTATTTT
TRBV20-1	TRBD1	few	TRBJ2-7	CSALGQGQLKIPYEQYF	TGCAGTGCGCTGGGACAGGGTCAGCTAAAAATCCCGTACGAGCAGTACTTC
TRBV7-3	-	few	TRBJ2-1	CASSLMSPHRGSPYNEQFF	TGTGCCAGCAGCTTAATGAGCCCCCATCGGGGTAGTCCCTACAATGAGCAGTTCTTC
TRBV4-1	-	few	TRBJ1-2	CASSQDGVRTYGYTF	TGCGCCAGCAGCCAAGACGGGGTCAGGACCTATGGCTACACCTTC
TRBV4-2	-	-	TRBJ2-5	CASSRARRETQYF	TGTGCCAGCAGCCGTGCCAGGCGGGAGACCCAGTACTTC
TRBV12-3/TRBV12-4	-	many	TRBJ1-1	CASSRLSDTEAFF	TGTGCCAGCAGTCGGCTCTCGGACACTGAAGCTTTCTTT
TRBV4-3	-	many	TRBJ2-7	CASSQDSRERSYEQYF	TGCGCCAGCAGCCAAGATAGCAGGGAAAGATCCTACGAGCAGTACTTC
TRBV29-1	TRBD1	many	TRBJ1-1	CSVLQGGDTEAFF	TGCAGCGTCCTACAGGGGGGGGACACTGAAGCTTTCTTT
TRBV7-9	-	few	TRBJ1-1	CASSLVTQTEAFF	TGTGCCAGCAGCTTAGTAACCCAGACTGAAGCTTTCTTT
TRBV24-1	TRBD1	many	TRBJ2-1	CATSDGTALSSYNEQFF	TGTGCCACCAGTGATGGGACAGCCTTAAGCTCCTACAATGAGCAGTTCTTC
TRBV12-3/TRBV12-4	-	many	TRBJ1-5	CASSLWANSQPQHF	TGTGCCAGCAGTTTGTGGGCCAATAGTCAGCCCCAGCATTTT
TRBV6-1	TRBD1	few	TRBJ1-4	CASSLTGANEKLFF	TGTGCCAGCAGTCTGACAGGGGCTAATGAAAAACTGTTTTTT
TRBV3-1	-	-	TRBJ2-2	CASNELYTGDLFF	TGTGCCAGCAACGAGCTATACACCGGGGACCTGTTTTTT
TRBV6-1	-	many	TRBJ2-5	CASSDLATLTGRQETQYF	TGTGCCAGCAGTGACTTGGCTACCCTAACGGGCCGACAAGAGACCCAGTACTTC
TRBV25-1	-	-	TRBJ2-2	CASRNRVANTGELFF	TGTGCCAGCAGGAACAGGGTCGCGAACACCGGGGAGCTGTTTTTT
TRBV7-8	-	few	TRBJ2-5	CASSFFGAQETQYF	TGTGCCAGCAGCTTTTTTGGGGCCCAAGAGACCCAGTACTTC
TRBV5-1	TRBD2	many	TRBJ2-1	CASSLGTSANYNEQFF	TGCGCCAGCAGCTTGGGGACTAGCGCTAACTACAATGAGCAGTTCTTC
TRBV20-1	-	few	TRBJ2-2	CSARVVTGELFF	TGCAGTGCTAGAGTTGTGACCGGGGAGCTGTTTTTT
TRBV5-1	-	many	TRBJ1-5	CASSLDGSNQPQHF	TGTGCCAGCAGTCTCGACGGTAGCAATCAGCCCCAGCATTTT
TRBV6-5	-	many	TRBJ2-7	CASSYGGPLSSYEQYF	TGTGCCAGCAGTTACGGGGGCCCTCTTTCCTCCTACGAGCAGTACTTC
TRBV7-2	TRBD1	few	TRBJ2-7	CASSSGQSGEQYF	TGTGCCAGCAGCTCGGGACAGTCGGGCGAGCAGTACTTC
TRBV5-6	TRBD1	-	TRBJ2-1	CASSGDRGIFTYNEQFF	TGTGCCAGCAGCGGCGACAGGGGTATTTTCACCTACAATGAGCAGTTCTTC
TRBV29-1	TRBD1	few	TRBJ2-2	CSVGDRAIGELFF	TGCAGCGTCGGGGACAGGGCAATCGGGGAGCTGTTTTTT
TRBV25-1	-	-	TRBJ2-3	CASSGQLTADTQYF	TGTGCCAGTTCAGGACAGTTAACAGCAGATACGCAGTATTTT
TRBV5-6	TRBD2	many	TRBJ2-5	CASSTLAEQETQYF	TGTGCCAGCAGCACCCTAGCGGAGCAAGAGACCCAGTACTTC
TRBV12-3/TRBV12-4	-	-	TRBJ2-5	CASSHRDLVGTQYF	TGTGCCAGCAGTCACCGGGACCTAGTTGGGACCCAGTACTTC
TRBV7-9	TRBD1	few	TRBJ2-7	CASSLVWTGDPYEQYF	TGTGCCAGCAGCTTAGTGTGGACAGGGGACCCCTACGAGCAGTACTTC
TRBV28	TRBD1	-	TRBJ2-1	CASSWTGVPDLYNEQFF	TGTGCCAGCAGTTGGACAGGGGTTCCGGACCTCTACAATGAGCAGTTCTTC
TRBV20-1	-	-	TRBJ2-3	CSAWTDKAVSTDTQYF	TGCAGTGCTTGGACAGACAAAGCCGTATCCACAGATACGCAGTATTTT
TRBV5-1	-	many	TRBJ2-3	CASASRQPNTDTQYF	TGCGCCAGCGCATCCCGGCAGCCAAACACAGATACGCAGTATTTT
TRBV12-3/TRBV12-4	-	-	TRBJ2-2	CASSPWPTSTGELFF	TGTGCCAGCAGTCCCTGGCCCACTTCCACCGGGGAGCTGTTTTTT